This T cell receptor (beta chain) is drawn from a study of cytomegalovirus exposure and HLA in healthy donors. Donors in the study were healthy people who gave bone marrow. This CDR3 contains 14 residues. Germline CDR1 is SEHNR and CDR2 is FQNEAQ (reference sequence). With respect to this clone: At one end the junction does not follow the germline gene, possibly because of a read error.

Primers for the PCR totalled 60 Vbeta and 13 Jbeta. The assay was immunoSEQ multiplex PCR, and TCRdb's table has in-frame clones only and misses some. The data hold some 150,000 clones, with around 80% observed a single time. The specimen was PBMCs. The chain uses TRBV7-9 and TRBJ2-3, with D unresolved. The TCR comes from a man in his forties in good health and CMV-seronegative. CDR3 sequence (DNA): TGTTCCAGCAGCTTATTAGCTAGCACAGATACGCAGTATTTT. This sequence encodes CSSSLLASTDTQYF.